These T cell receptor beta chains were read from a single sample in a study of T cell responses to AZD1222 COVID-19 vaccine. The assay was immunoSEQ multiplex PCR, and TCRdb's table has in-frame clones only and misses some. The sample holds some 190,000 clones, more than 80% seen once. The input for sequencing was peripheral blood, taken on day 0 of AZD1222 vaccination. The receptors were gathered from an adult in good health. Both conserved end residues are part of each CDR3. D genes are given only for firm matches. Some rows have no size entry. The others give once, few or many, or a class for an expanded clone.

d_call: .
v_call: TRBV29-1
j_call: TRBJ1-2
clone_size: .
cdr3_aa: CSVSGRLHYGYTF
cdr3_nt: TGCAGCGTGAGCGGGAGACTCCACTATGGCTACACCTTC

d_call: .
v_call: TRBV4-3
j_call: TRBJ1-5
clone_size: .
cdr3_aa: CASSQVLGDQPQHF
cdr3_nt: TGCGCCAGCAGCCAAGTCCTGGGGGATCAGCCCCAGCATTTT

d_call: TRBD2
v_call: TRBV29-1
j_call: TRBJ2-1
clone_size: .
cdr3_aa: CSVESPSGGVSEQFF
cdr3_nt: TGCAGCGTTGAATCCCCCAGCGGGGGGGTAAGTGAGCAGTTCTTC

d_call: TRBD1
v_call: TRBV5-5
j_call: TRBJ1-1
clone_size: .
cdr3_aa: CASSLPGQGAIAFF
cdr3_nt: TGTGCCAGCAGCCTACCGGGACAGGGGGCGATAGCTTTCTTT

d_call: TRBD1
v_call: TRBV10-3
j_call: TRBJ2-5
clone_size: .
cdr3_aa: CAIRAGGSQETQYF
cdr3_nt: TGTGCCATCAGGGCAGGGGGAAGCCAAGAGACCCAGTACTTC

d_call: .
v_call: TRBV7-9
j_call: TRBJ2-3
clone_size: few
cdr3_aa: CASSLMGGTDTQYF
cdr3_nt: TGTGCCAGCAGCTTAATGGGGGGCACAGATACGCAGTATTTT

d_call: .
v_call: TRBV9
j_call: TRBJ2-3
clone_size: .
cdr3_aa: CASSQPGDTQYF
cdr3_nt: TGTGCCAGCAGCCAACCGGGAGATACGCAGTATTTT

d_call: .
v_call: TRBV6-5
j_call: TRBJ2-7
clone_size: .
cdr3_aa: CASSYSSAASYEQYF
cdr3_nt: TGTGCCAGCAGTTACTCATCTGCAGCGAGCTACGAGCAGTACTTC

d_call: .
v_call: TRBV5-1
j_call: TRBJ2-1
clone_size: .
cdr3_aa: CASSLATGGYYNEQFF
cdr3_nt: TGCGCCAGCAGCTTGGCCACGGGGGGCTACTACAATGAGCAGTTCTTC

d_call: .
v_call: TRBV2
j_call: TRBJ2-7
clone_size: .
cdr3_aa: CASSKDGGMYEQYF
cdr3_nt: TGTGCCAGCAGTAAGGACGGGGGAATGTACGAGCAGTACTTC

d_call: .
v_call: TRBV3-1/TRBV3-2
j_call: TRBJ1-6
clone_size: .
cdr3_aa: CASSGSSYNSPLHF
cdr3_nt: TGTGCCAGCAGCGGGAGCTCCTATAATTCACCCCTCCACTTT

d_call: TRBD2
v_call: TRBV25-1
j_call: TRBJ2-2
clone_size: few
cdr3_aa: CASSVVRTRDTGELFF
cdr3_nt: TGTGCCAGCAGTGTGGTCAGGACTAGAGACACCGGGGAGCTGTTTTTT

d_call: .
v_call: TRBV6-5
j_call: TRBJ1-5
clone_size: .
cdr3_aa: CASSYSGNSNQPQHF
cdr3_nt: TGTGCCAGCAGCTACTCAGGGAACTCGAATCAGCCCCAGCATTTT

d_call: .
v_call: TRBV7-3
j_call: TRBJ2-3
clone_size: .
cdr3_aa: CASSPFRRDTQYF
cdr3_nt: TGTGCCAGCAGCCCGTTTCGCAGAGATACGCAGTATTTT

d_call: .
v_call: TRBV27
j_call: TRBJ2-4
clone_size: .
cdr3_aa: CASSFFPDYENIQYF
cdr3_nt: TGTGCCAGCAGTTTTTTCCCGGACTACGAAAACATTCAGTACTTC

d_call: .
v_call: TRBV9
j_call: TRBJ2-5
clone_size: .
cdr3_aa: CASSPQETQYF
cdr3_nt: TGTGCCAGCAGCCCGCAAGAGACCCAGTACTTC

d_call: .
v_call: TRBV25-1
j_call: TRBJ1-2
clone_size: few
cdr3_aa: CASTQSANYGYTF
cdr3_nt: TGTGCCAGCACTCAATCGGCTAACTATGGCTACACCTTC

d_call: .
v_call: TRBV11-3
j_call: TRBJ2-3
clone_size: .
cdr3_aa: CASSLRGADTQYF
cdr3_nt: TGTGCCAGCAGCTTAAGAGGTGCAGATACGCAGTATTTT

d_call: .
v_call: TRBV7-2
j_call: TRBJ2-5
clone_size: .
cdr3_aa: CASSWVRAETQYF
cdr3_nt: TGTGCCAGCAGCTGGGTGAGGGCGGAGACCCAGTACTTC

d_call: .
v_call: TRBV11-2
j_call: TRBJ2-7
clone_size: .
cdr3_aa: CASNENEWTANYEQYF
cdr3_nt: TGTGCCAGCAACGAGAACGAATGGACAGCGAACTACGAGCAGTACTTC

d_call: .
v_call: TRBV27
j_call: TRBJ2-1
clone_size: .
cdr3_aa: CASSLSMDMYNEQFF
cdr3_nt: TGTGCCAGCAGTTTATCGATGGACATGTACAATGAGCAGTTCTTC

d_call: .
v_call: TRBV27
j_call: TRBJ1-2
clone_size: .
cdr3_aa: CATRRTNYGYTF
cdr3_nt: TGTGCCACAAGGAGGACTAACTATGGCTACACCTTC

d_call: .
v_call: TRBV27
j_call: TRBJ1-3
clone_size: .
cdr3_aa: CASSLDMRIVSGNTIYF
cdr3_nt: TGTGCCAGCAGTTTAGATATGAGGATAGTTTCCGGAAACACCATATATTTT

d_call: .
v_call: TRBV28
j_call: TRBJ1-4
clone_size: few
cdr3_aa: CASSLFSGIQGSRFF
cdr3_nt: TGTGCCAGCAGTTTATTTAGCGGAATCCAAGGTAGTAGGTTTTTT

d_call: TRBD1
v_call: TRBV13
j_call: TRBJ2-7
clone_size: .
cdr3_aa: CASRATGQGSEQYF
cdr3_nt: TGTGCCAGCAGGGCAACGGGACAGGGTTCCGAGCAGTACTTC

d_call: .
v_call: TRBV6-1
j_call: TRBJ1-3
clone_size: once
cdr3_aa: CASSEVFNAGNTIYF
cdr3_nt: TGTGCCAGCAGTGAAGTGTTTAACGCTGGAAACACCATATATTTT

d_call: .
v_call: TRBV3-1/TRBV3-2
j_call: TRBJ2-5
clone_size: .
cdr3_aa: CASSPGGETQYF
cdr3_nt: TGTGCCAGCAGCCCTGGGGGCGAGACCCAGTACTTC

d_call: .
v_call: TRBV10-3
j_call: TRBJ2-2
clone_size: .
cdr3_aa: CAISVGGGIGTSTGELFF
cdr3_nt: TGTGCCATCAGTGTCGGCGGGGGCATCGGAACCTCCACCGGGGAGCTGTTTTTT

d_call: TRBD2
v_call: TRBV7-9
j_call: TRBJ2-3
clone_size: .
cdr3_aa: CASSLNGGVADTQYF
cdr3_nt: TGTGCCAGCAGCTTAAACGGGGGGGTTGCAGATACGCAGTATTTT

d_call: TRBD1
v_call: TRBV7-9
j_call: TRBJ2-4
clone_size: once
cdr3_aa: CASIPTGGGLSAKNIQYF
cdr3_nt: TGTGCCAGCATCCCCACAGGGGGTGGGCTATCGGCCAAAAACATTCAGTACTTC

d_call: TRBD2
v_call: TRBV6-2/TRBV6-3
j_call: TRBJ2-3
clone_size: .
cdr3_aa: CASSLTSGSTDTQYF
cdr3_nt: TGTGCCAGCAGTTTGACTAGCGGGAGCACAGATACGCAGTATTTT

d_call: .
v_call: TRBV4-3
j_call: TRBJ1-6
clone_size: .
cdr3_aa: CASSLGGAYNSPLHF
cdr3_nt: TGCGCCAGCAGCTTAGGAGGGGCCTATAATTCACCCCTCCACTTT

d_call: TRBD1
v_call: TRBV5-1
j_call: TRBJ1-2
clone_size: .
cdr3_aa: CASDLTGGGLGGYTF
cdr3_nt: TGCGCCAGTGACCTTACAGGGGGCGGCCTTGGGGGCTACACCTTC

d_call: .
v_call: TRBV19
j_call: TRBJ1-5
clone_size: .
cdr3_aa: CASSIWGAWNQPQHF
cdr3_nt: TGTGCCAGTAGTATCTGGGGGGCGTGGAATCAGCCCCAGCATTTT

d_call: .
v_call: TRBV30
j_call: TRBJ1-3
clone_size: .
cdr3_aa: CAWGPENLNTIYF
cdr3_nt: TGTGCCTGGGGACCGGAGAATCTAAACACCATATATTTT

d_call: .
v_call: TRBV6-2/TRBV6-3
j_call: TRBJ1-2
clone_size: few
cdr3_aa: CASSYSHLPGYTF
cdr3_nt: TGTGCCAGCAGTTACTCTCATCTTCCAGGCTACACCTTC

d_call: TRBD1
v_call: TRBV29-1
j_call: TRBJ1-1
clone_size: .
cdr3_aa: CSVGQANTEAFF
cdr3_nt: TGCAGCGTAGGACAGGCGAACACTGAAGCTTTCTTT

d_call: TRBD2
v_call: TRBV4-1
j_call: TRBJ2-3
clone_size: .
cdr3_aa: CASSPILAGGQDTQYF
cdr3_nt: TGCGCCAGCAGCCCGATACTAGCGGGGGGGCAAGATACGCAGTATTTT

d_call: .
v_call: TRBV6-1
j_call: TRBJ1-5
clone_size: .
cdr3_aa: CASSELQPQHF
cdr3_nt: TGTGCCAGCAGTGAACTTCAGCCCCAGCATTTT

d_call: TRBD2
v_call: TRBV29-1
j_call: TRBJ2-2
clone_size: .
cdr3_aa: CSVESSGGATGELFF
cdr3_nt: TGCAGCGTTGAATCGAGCGGGGGGGCGACCGGGGAGCTGTTTTTT

d_call: .
v_call: TRBV19
j_call: TRBJ2-2
clone_size: .
cdr3_aa: CASSIGPNTGELFF
cdr3_nt: TGTGCCAGTAGTATTGGGCCGAACACCGGGGAGCTGTTTTTT

d_call: .
v_call: TRBV5-3
j_call: TRBJ1-2
clone_size: .
cdr3_aa: CARSLARGYTF
cdr3_nt: TGTGCCAGAAGCTTGGCTCGGGGCTACACCTTC

d_call: TRBD1
v_call: TRBV24-1
j_call: TRBJ1-2
clone_size: once
cdr3_aa: CATSDLTGDGYTF
cdr3_nt: TGTGCCACCAGTGATTTGACAGGGGATGGCTACACCTTC

d_call: TRBD2
v_call: TRBV5-1
j_call: TRBJ2-5
clone_size: .
cdr3_aa: CASSLTPTSEETQYF
cdr3_nt: TGCGCCAGCAGCTTAACCCCGACTAGCGAAGAGACCCAGTACTTC